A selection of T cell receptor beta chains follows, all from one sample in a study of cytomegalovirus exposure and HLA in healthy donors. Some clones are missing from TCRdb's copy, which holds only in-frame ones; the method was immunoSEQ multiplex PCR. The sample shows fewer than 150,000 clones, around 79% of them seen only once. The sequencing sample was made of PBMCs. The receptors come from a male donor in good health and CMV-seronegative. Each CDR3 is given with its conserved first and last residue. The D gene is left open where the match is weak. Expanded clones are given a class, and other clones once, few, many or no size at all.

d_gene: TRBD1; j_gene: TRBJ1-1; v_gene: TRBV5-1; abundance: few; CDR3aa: CASSSRGPDTEAFF; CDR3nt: TGCGCCAGCAGCTCAAGGGGGCCGGACACTGAAGCTTTCTTT
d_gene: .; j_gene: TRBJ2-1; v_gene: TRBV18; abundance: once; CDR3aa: CASSPPVAGQYNEQFF; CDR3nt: TGTGCCAGCTCACCACCGGTGGCAGGGCAATACAATGAGCAGTTCTTC
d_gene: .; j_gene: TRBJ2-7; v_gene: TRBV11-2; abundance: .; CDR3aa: CASSLIDGGTSYEQYF; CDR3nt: TGTGCCAGCAGCTTAATCGATGGGGGGACCTCCTACGAGCAGTACTTC
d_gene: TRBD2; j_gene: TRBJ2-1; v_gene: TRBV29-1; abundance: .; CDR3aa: CSSLLAGNSYNEQFF; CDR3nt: TGCAGCTCCCTATTAGCGGGAAACTCCTACAATGAGCAGTTCTTC
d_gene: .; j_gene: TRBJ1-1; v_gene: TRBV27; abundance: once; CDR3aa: CASRLTLNTEAFF; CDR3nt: TGTGCCAGCAGACTAACCTTGAACACTGAAGCTTTCTTT
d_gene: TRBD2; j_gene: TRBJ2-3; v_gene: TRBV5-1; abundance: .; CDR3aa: CASSFGTTTDTQYF; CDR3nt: TGCGCCAGCAGCTTCGGGACTACAACAGATACGCAGTATTTT
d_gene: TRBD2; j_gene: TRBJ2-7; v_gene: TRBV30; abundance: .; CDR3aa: CAWSPPGGYEQYF; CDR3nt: TGTGCCTGGAGTCCTCCGGGAGGCTACGAGCAGTACTTC
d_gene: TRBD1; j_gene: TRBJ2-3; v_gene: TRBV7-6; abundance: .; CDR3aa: CASSHNRGHTDTQYF; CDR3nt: TGTGCCAGCAGCCATAACAGGGGGCACACAGATACGCAGTATTTT
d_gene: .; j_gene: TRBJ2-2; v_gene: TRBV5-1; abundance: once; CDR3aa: CASSFKGTSNTGELFF; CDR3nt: TGCGCCAGCAGCTTCAAGGGGACATCGAACACCGGGGAGCTGTTTTTT
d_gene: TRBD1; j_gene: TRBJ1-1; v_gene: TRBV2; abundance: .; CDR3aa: CASSRDRGIEAFF; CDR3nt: TGTGCCAGCAGTAGGGACAGGGGAATTGAAGCTTTCTTT
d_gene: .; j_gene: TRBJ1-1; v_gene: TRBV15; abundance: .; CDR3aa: CATSFWGGLAFF; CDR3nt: TGTGCCACCAGCTTTTGGGGGGGACTAGCTTTCTTT
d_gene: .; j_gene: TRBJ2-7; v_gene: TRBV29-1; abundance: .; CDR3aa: CSVVAGDYYEQYF; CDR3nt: TGCAGCGTTGTGGCAGGCGACTACTACGAGCAGTACTTC
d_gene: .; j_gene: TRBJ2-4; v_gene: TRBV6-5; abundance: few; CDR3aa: CASSYLGQGGGIQYF; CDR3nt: TGTGCCAGCAGTTACTTAGGGCAGGGGGGTGGGATTCAGTACTTC
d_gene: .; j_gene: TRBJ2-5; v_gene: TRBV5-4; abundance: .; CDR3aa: CASSLDPGSETQYF; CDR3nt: TGTGCCAGCAGCTTGGATCCGGGATCCGAGACCCAGTACTTC
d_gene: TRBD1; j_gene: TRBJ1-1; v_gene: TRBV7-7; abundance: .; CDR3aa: CAFHDCRDRHYTIDVNTEAFF; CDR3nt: TGTGCTTTCCATGATTGCCGGGACAGGCATTACACCATAGACGTGAACACTGAAGCTTTCTTT
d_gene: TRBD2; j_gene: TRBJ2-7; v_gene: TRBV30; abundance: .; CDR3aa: CAWTRRTSDEQYF; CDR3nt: TGTGCCTGGACACGAAGGACTAGCGACGAGCAGTACTTC
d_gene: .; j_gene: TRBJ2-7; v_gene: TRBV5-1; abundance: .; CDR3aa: CASSLEGQLYEQYF; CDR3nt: TGCGCCAGCAGCTTGGAAGGACAGCTATACGAGCAGTACTTC
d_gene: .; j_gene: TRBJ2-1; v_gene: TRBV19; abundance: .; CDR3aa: CASSIGPVIHEQFF; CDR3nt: TGTGCCAGTAGTATAGGGCCCGTGATTCATGAGCAGTTCTTC
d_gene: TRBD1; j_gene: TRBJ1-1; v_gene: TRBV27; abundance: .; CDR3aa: CASSSGGGTEAFF; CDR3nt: TGTGCCAGCAGTTCAGGGGGAGGCACTGAAGCTTTCTTT
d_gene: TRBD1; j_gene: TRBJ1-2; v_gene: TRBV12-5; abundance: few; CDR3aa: CASGDLTGTGVSYGYTF; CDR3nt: TGTGCTAGTGGTGACCTAACCGGGACAGGGGTTAGCTATGGCTACACCTTC
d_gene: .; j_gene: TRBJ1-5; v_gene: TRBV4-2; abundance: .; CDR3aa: CASSQGDGGGNQPQHF; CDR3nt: TGTGCCAGCAGCCAAGGCGACGGAGGGGGCAATCAGCCCCAGCATTTT
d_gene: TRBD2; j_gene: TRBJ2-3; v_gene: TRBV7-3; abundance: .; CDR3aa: CASSPTGGGTDTQYF; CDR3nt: TGTGCCAGCAGCCCCACCGGGGGGGGGACAGATACGCAGTATTTT
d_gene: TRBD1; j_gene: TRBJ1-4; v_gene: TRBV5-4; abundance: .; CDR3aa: CASSLARQGARTNEKLFF; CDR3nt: TGTGCCAGCAGCTTGGCCCGACAGGGGGCGCGTACTAATGAAAAACTGTTTTTT
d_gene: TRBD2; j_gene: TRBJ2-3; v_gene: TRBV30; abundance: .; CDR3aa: CAWSTNPASGRAQGTQYF; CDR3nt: TGTGCCTGGAGTACGAACCCGGCTAGCGGGAGGGCCCAGGGTACGCAGTATTTT
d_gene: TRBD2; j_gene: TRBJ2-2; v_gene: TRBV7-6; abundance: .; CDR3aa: CASSLLGRPSGHTGELFF; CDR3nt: TGTGCCAGCAGCTTACTTGGGAGGCCTAGCGGCCACACCGGGGAGCTGTTTTTT
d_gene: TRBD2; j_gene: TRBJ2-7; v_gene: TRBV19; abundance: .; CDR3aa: CASSRPAGGTYEQYF; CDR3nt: TGTGCCAGTAGTAGACCAGCGGGAGGTACCTACGAGCAGTACTTC
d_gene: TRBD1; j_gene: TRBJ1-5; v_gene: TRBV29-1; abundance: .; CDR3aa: CSVGGQGDQPQHF; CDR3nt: TGCAGCGTGGGGGGACAGGGAGATCAGCCCCAGCATTTT
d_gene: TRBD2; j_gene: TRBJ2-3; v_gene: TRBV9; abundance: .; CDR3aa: CASSSRTSGTYTDTQYF; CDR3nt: TGTGCCAGCAGCTCCCGGACTAGCGGGACTTACACAGATACGCAGTATTTT
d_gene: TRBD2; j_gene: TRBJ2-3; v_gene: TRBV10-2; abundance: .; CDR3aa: CASSELAGTDTQYF; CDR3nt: TGCGCCAGCAGTGAACTAGCGGGAACAGATACGCAGTATTTT
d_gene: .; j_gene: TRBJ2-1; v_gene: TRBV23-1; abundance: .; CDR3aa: CASSQFYYAHYNEQFF; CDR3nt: TGCGCCAGCAGTCAATTTTACTACGCCCACTACAATGAGCAGTTCTTC
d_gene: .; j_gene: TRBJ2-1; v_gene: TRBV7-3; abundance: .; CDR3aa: CASSLTGGAPNEQFF; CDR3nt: TGTGCCAGCAGCTTAACGGGGGGGGCGCCCAATGAGCAGTTCTTC
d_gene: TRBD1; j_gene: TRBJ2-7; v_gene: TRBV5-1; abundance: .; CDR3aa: CASSQWAGTDYEQYF; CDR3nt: TGCGCCAGCAGCCAATGGGCCGGGACAGACTACGAGCAGTACTTC
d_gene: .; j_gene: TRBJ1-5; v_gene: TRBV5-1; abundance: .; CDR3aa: CASSQGGGNQPQHF; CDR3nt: TGCGCCAGCAGCCAAGGAGGAGGCAATCAGCCCCAGCATTTT
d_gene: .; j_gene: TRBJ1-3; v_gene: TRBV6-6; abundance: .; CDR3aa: CASSYSEWGAGNTIYF; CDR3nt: TGTGCCAGCAGTTACTCAGAGTGGGGGGCTGGAAACACCATATATTTT
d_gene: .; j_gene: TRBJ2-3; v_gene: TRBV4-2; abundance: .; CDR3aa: CASSHSTGRLTPDTQYF; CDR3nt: TGTGCCAGCAGCCATTCGACCGGGAGACTGACCCCAGATACGCAGTATTTT
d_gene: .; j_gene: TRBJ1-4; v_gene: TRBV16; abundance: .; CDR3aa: CASSQLVRGRVDGEKLFF; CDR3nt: TGTGCCAGCAGCCAATTAGTGCGGGGCAGGGTCGACGGTGAAAAACTGTTTTTT
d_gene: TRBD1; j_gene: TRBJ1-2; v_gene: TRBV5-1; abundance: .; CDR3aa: CASSLVPGGSGYTF; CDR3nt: TGCGCCAGCAGCTTGGTACCAGGGGGCTCTGGCTACACCTTC
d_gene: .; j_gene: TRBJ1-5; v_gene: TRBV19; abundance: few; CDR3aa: CASSTGREAVEPQHF; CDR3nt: TGTGCCAGTAGTACGGGCAGGGAAGCAGTGGAGCCCCAGCATTTT
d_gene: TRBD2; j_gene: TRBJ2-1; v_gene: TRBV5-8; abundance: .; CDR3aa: CASSFGLTSGKVEQFF; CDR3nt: TGTGCCAGCAGCTTCGGATTGACTAGCGGGAAGGTTGAGCAGTTCTTC
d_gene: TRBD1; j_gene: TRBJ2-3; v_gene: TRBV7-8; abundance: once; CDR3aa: CASSLAHRGPGVGYTDTQYF; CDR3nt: TGTGCCAGCAGCTTAGCGCACAGGGGGCCCGGCGTGGGGTACACAGATACGCAGTATTTT
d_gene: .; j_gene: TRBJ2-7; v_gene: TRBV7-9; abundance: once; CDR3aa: CASGQDSTYEQYF; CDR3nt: TGTGCCAGCGGCCAGGACAGTACCTACGAGCAGTACTTC
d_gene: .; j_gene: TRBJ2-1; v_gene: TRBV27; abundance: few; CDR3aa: CASSFRDSYNEQFF; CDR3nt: TGTGCCAGCAGTTTCCGGGACTCCTACAATGAGCAGTTCTTC
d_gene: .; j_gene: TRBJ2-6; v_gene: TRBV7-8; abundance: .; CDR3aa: CASSSRHPPRSGANVLTF; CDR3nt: TGTGCCAGCAGCTCCCGACATCCCCCTCGGTCGGGGGCCAACGTCCTGACTTTC
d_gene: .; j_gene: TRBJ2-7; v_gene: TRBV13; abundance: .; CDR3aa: CASSLDAGGKYEQYF; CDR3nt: TGTGCCAGCAGCTTAGATGCAGGGGGGAAGTACGAGCAGTACTTC
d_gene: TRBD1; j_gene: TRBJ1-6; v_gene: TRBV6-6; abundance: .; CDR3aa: CASSYRGLNSPLHF; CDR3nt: TGTGCCAGCAGTTACAGGGGGCTCAATTCACCCCTCCACTTT
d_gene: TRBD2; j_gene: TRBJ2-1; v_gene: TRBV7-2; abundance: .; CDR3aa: CASSFSGGSYNEQFF; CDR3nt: TGTGCCAGCAGCTTTAGCGGGGGCTCCTACAATGAGCAGTTCTTC
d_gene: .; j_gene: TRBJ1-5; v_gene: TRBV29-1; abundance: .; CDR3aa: CSVEVTVNQPQHF; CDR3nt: TGCAGCGTTGAAGTAACGGTAAATCAGCCCCAGCATTTT
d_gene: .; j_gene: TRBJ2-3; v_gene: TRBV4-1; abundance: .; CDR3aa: CASSHLLADTDTQYF; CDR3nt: TGCGCCAGCAGCCATCTACTCGCGGACACAGATACGCAGTATTTT
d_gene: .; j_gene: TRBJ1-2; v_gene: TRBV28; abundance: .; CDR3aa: CASSLIQGKGYTF; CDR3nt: TGTGCCAGCAGTTTAATACAGGGAAAAGGCTACACCTTC
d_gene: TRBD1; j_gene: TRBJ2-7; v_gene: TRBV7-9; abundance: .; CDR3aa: CASRGTGDYEQYF; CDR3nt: TGTGCCAGCAGGGGGACAGGCGACTACGAGCAGTACTTC
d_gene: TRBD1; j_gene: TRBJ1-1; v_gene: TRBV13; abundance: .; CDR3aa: CASSLGRGQGVTEAFF; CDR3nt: TGTGCCAGCAGCTTAGGCCGAGGACAGGGAGTCACTGAAGCTTTCTTT
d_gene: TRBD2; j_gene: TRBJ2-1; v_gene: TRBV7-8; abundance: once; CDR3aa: CASTSGGANNEQFF; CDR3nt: TGTGCCAGCACGTCGGGGGGGGCGAACAATGAGCAGTTCTTC
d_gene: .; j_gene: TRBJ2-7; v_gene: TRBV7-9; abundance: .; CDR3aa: CASSGTGYGEQYF; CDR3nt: TGTGCCAGCAGCGGCACAGGGTACGGCGAGCAGTACTTC
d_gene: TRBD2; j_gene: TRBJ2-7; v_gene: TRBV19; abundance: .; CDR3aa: CASSGGLAGAYEQYF; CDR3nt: TGTGCCAGTAGTGGGGGACTAGCGGGGGCCTACGAGCAGTACTTC
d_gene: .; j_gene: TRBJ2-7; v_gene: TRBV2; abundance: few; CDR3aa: CASSKLAGRPTYEQYF; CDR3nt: TGTGCCAGCAGTAAACTAGCAGGGAGGCCAACCTACGAGCAGTACTTC
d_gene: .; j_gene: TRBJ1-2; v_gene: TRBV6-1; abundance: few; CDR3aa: CASTLQDYGYTF; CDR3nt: TGTGCCAGCACCCTACAGGATTATGGCTACACCTTC
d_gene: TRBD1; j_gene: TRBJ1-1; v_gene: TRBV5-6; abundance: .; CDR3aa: CASRFTGGPTEAFF; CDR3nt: TGTGCCAGCAGGTTCACAGGGGGACCCACTGAAGCTTTCTTT
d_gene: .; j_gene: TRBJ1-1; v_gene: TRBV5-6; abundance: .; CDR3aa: CASSSQDRYEAFF; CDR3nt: TGTGCCAGCAGCTCACAAGACAGATATGAAGCTTTCTTT
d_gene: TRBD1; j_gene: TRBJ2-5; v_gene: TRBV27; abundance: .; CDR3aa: CASSPTGVRETQYF; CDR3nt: TGTGCCAGCAGTCCGACAGGGGTCCGGGAGACCCAGTACTTC
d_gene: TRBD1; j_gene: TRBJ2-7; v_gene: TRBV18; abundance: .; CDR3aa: CASSSQERQGQYF; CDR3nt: TGTGCCAGCTCATCACAAGAGCGACAGGGCCAGTACTTC